The 8 T cell receptor beta chains below come from one sample, sequenced in a study of blood T cell repertoires in COVID-19. Assay: immunoSEQ multiplex PCR; the TCRdb copy retains only in-frame clones and omits some. This table holds approximately 160,000 clones, around 82% found once. The sequenced sample was peripheral blood. These receptor sequences come from a man between 60 and 70 years old with active or convalescent COVID-19.

This chain links TRBV27 with TRBJ2-3; TRBD2 is a possible D gene (5 bases). V gave up 2 bases and J gave up 1 base, with 10 bases separating them. This CDR3 contains 15 residues. CDR1 MNHEY and CDR2 SMNVEV come from the germline V gene (reference sequence). The CDR3 region has the DNA TGTGCCAGCAGTTTAAATCCAGCGGGCACAGATACGCAGTATTTT. This sequence encodes CASSLNPAGTDTQYF.

This chain connects TRBV28 to TRBJ2-7, with D possibly being TRBD2 (6 bases). Germline V gives CDR1 MDHEN, CDR2 SYDVKM. With 4 bases removed from V and 4 bases from J, the gap between germline ends came to 11 bases. There are 13 residues in the CDR3. CDR3 loop: CASSSRDLYEQYF. The CDR3 nucleotides read TGTGCCAGCAGTTCCCGGGACTTGTACGAGCAGTACTTC.

The chain recombines TRBV5-1 with TRBJ2-1; 12 positions agree with TRBD2. The length of the CDR3 is 15 residues. CDR1 and CDR2 from the germline V gene are SGHRS and YFSETQ. Trimming cost V 0 bases and J 6 bases; bases outside gene matches: 1. The CDR3 bases are TGCGCCAGCAGCTTGGGACTAGCGGGAGTCAATGAGCAGTTCTTC. Protein sequence: CASSLGLAGVNEQFF.

The gene calls are TRBV6-5 and TRBJ1-1, with 7 bases identical to TRBD1. V shed 7 bases and J 1 base; nucleotides not matched to a gene: 6. The CDR3 is made up of 14 amino acids. Germline lookup yields CDR1 MNHEY and CDR2 SVGAGI. The CDR3 reads CASIPQGRNTEAFF. The CDR3 coding sequence is TGTGCCAGCATTCCACAGGGGAGGAACACTGAAGCTTTCTTT.

The rearrangement uses TRBV11-2 and TRBJ2-7, with 7 bases lining up with TRBD2. Germline CDR1 is SGHAT and CDR2 is FQNNGV. V lost 2 bases to trimming and J lost 2 bases; unmatched junction nucleotides: 9. The CDR3 runs to 16 residues. CDR3 sequence reads: CASSLRGGRAAYEQYF. The CDR3 bases are TGTGCCAGCAGCTTACGCGGTGGGAGGGCTGCCTACGAGCAGTACTTC.

The chain is built from TRBV4-1 and TRBJ1-3; no clear D gene. Germline V gives CDR1 MGHRA, CDR2 YSYEKL. With 4 bases removed from V and 1 base from J, the gap between germline ends came to 17 bases. The length of the CDR3 is 17 residues. The CDR3, as DNA: TGCGCCAGCAGCCTCTACGCCGGGAAAGATTCTGGAAACACCATATATTTT. Amino acids: CASSLYAGKDSGNTIYF.

The rearrangement uses TRBV10-1 and TRBJ2-1; D uncertain. The CDR3 is made up of 13 amino acids. The ends were cut back, 0 bases at V and 9 bases at J, with 9 bases in the middle. CDR1 is WNHNN and CDR2 is SYGVQD in the germline V gene (reference sequence). The CDR3 nucleotides read TGCGCCAGCAGTGAGTCGCTAGTAAGTGAGCAGTTCTTC. The encoded protein is CASSESLVSEQFF.

The J gene is TRBJ1-6, the V gene TRBV20-1; the match to TRBD1 covers 7 bases. V lost 3 bases, J lost 9 bases, and 11 bases stayed unmatched. Germline V gene sequence: CDR1 DFQATT, CDR2 SNEGSKA (reference sequence). The CDR3 totals 15 residues. The CDR3 nucleotides are TGCAGTGCTAGTCGGGGACAGCTATCTGGTTCACCCCTCCACTTT. Translating it yields CSASRGQLSGSPLHF.